These 14 T cell receptor beta chains share one sample of origin, sequenced in a study of shared clonotypes between healthy human individuals. Assay: immunoSEQ multiplex PCR; the TCRdb copy retains only in-frame clones and omits some. The profile shows fewer than 650,000 clones, less than 80% of them singletons. The source material was PBMCs. The source is a woman aged 40 to 49 in good health. Some clones in this sample may be carry-over from other donors' samples.

This CDR3 is CTSSQVGTGLAGLRTGWETQYF. CDR3 DNA: TGCACCAGCAGCCAAGTCGGGACTGGACTAGCGGGACTTCGAACAGGGTGGGAGACCCAGTACTTC. V and J are TRBV1 and TRBJ2-5; the table's D call, TRBD2, was not checked against the DNA. TRBV1 represents a pseudogene. The CDR3 runs to 22 residues.

A single count supports this clone. V usage is TRBV2 and J usage is TRBJ1-1, with a tentative D call TRBD1 (6 bases). CDR1 is SNHLY, CDR2 FYNNEI, per germline. The CDR3 sequence is 11 residues long. V lost 8 bases to trimming and J lost 9 bases, with 13 bases between them. For the CDR3, the DNA is TGTGCCAGCGAGGGGGATGCTAAAGCTTTCTTT. Protein: CASEGDAKAFF.

The chain recombines TRBV18 with TRBJ1-1, with D uncertain. Germline V gene lookup returns CDR1 KGHSH and CDR2 LQKENI. The CDR3 extends over 15 amino acids. The ends were cut back, 2 bases at V and 5 bases at J, with 15 bases in the middle. In DNA, the CDR3 is TGTGCCAGCTCACCAGTAAACGCGGTGTTAACTGAAGCTTTCTTT. It specifies CASSPVNAVLTEAFF.

This clone came up many times. The chain uses TRBV30 and TRBJ1-1; 8 bases fit TRBD1. J lost 6 bases, V lost 2 bases, and 5 bases had no gene match. The germline gives CDR1 GTSNPN, CDR2 SVGIG (reference sequence). This CDR3 has 13 residues. The CDR3 nucleotides are TGTGCCTGGAGTACGCAGGGGGCGGCTGAAGCTTTCTTT. Its protein is CAWSTQGAAEAFF.

V is TRBV10-3 and J is TRBJ1-2, with 10 nucleotides matching TRBD1. CDR1 and CDR2 (germline): ENHRY, SYGVKD. The V gene end was trimmed by 10 bases and the J gene end by 0 bases; junction bases not matched to a gene: 2. This CDR3 comprises 13 residues. The CDR3 DNA follows: TGTGCCACGGACAGGGGGGCTAACTATGGCTACACCTTC. It specifies CATDRGANYGYTF.

The J gene is TRBJ2-7, the V gene TRBV11-2; 7 bases match TRBD1. Trimming removed 8 bases from V and 7 bases from J; junction bases left unmatched: 14. The CDR3 is 14 amino acids. The germline V gene has CDR1 SGHAT and CDR2 FQNNGV. CDR3 amino acids: CASRNPRTGGEQYF. The CDR3 DNA follows: TGTGCCAGCCGCAACCCCCGGACAGGTGGGGAGCAGTACTTC.

This clone was seen a handful of times. The J gene is TRBJ2-1, the V gene TRBV28, with TRBD2 matching over 14 bases. Per germline, CDR1 MDHEN and CDR2 SYDVKM. The V segment lost 5 bases and the J segment 7 bases; nucleotides outside the gene matches: 10. This CDR3 has 17 amino acids. CDR3 DNA: TGTGCCAGCAGTAAAACCGGGACTAGCGGGGGAGGGAATGAGCAGTTCTTC. This sequence encodes CASSKTGTSGGGNEQFF.

This chain links TRBV7-2 with TRBJ2-7; TRBD2 matches 9 bases. The CDR3 runs to 16 residues. The V gene end was trimmed by 6 bases and the J gene end by 0 bases; junction bases not matched to a gene: 9. Germline CDR1 reads SGHTA; CDR2 reads FQGNSA. The CDR3 sequence: CASSRTGTSSSYEQYF. CDR3 bases: TGTGCCAGCAGTCGAACGGGGACTAGCAGCTCCTACGAGCAGTACTTC.

The V call is TRBV30, the J call TRBJ1-4; D call uncertain. There are 14 residues in the CDR3. The V gene's germline CDR1 is GTSNPN and CDR2 SVGIG (reference sequence). With 0 bases removed from V and 2 bases from J, the gap between germline ends came to 7 bases. The CDR3 reads CAWSVHGTNEKLFF. The CDR3 DNA sequence: TGTGCCTGGAGTGTGCACGGGACTAATGAAAAACTGTTTTTT.

Note on this clone: This CDR3 is also generated by other DNA sequences in the sample. J is TRBJ2-7 and V is TRBV30; no definite D call. Germline V lookup: CDR1 GTSNPN, CDR2 SVGIG (reference sequence). With 4 bases removed from V and 2 bases from J, the gap between germline ends came to 6 bases. This CDR3 contains 11 residues. CDR3 protein: CAWTRAYEQYF. For the CDR3, the DNA is TGTGCCTGGACTAGAGCCTACGAGCAGTACTTC.

The chain combines TRBV28 with TRBJ2-2, with D tentatively TRBD2 (6 bases). The CDR3 contains 15 residues. The germline V gene has CDR1 MDHEN and CDR2 SYDVKM. V was clipped by 5 bases and J by 4 bases, with 14 bases between them. DNA of the CDR3: TGTGCCAGCAGTCTAGGAGGGACGAGCACCGGGGAGCTGTTTTTT. This codes for CASSLGGTSTGELFF. The full variable domain, its missing parts supplied by reference TRBV28 and TRBJ2-2, is DVKVTQSSRYLVKRTGEKVFLECVQDMDHENMFWYRQDPGLGLRLIYFSYDVKMKEKGDIPEGYSVSREKKERFSLILESASTNQTSMYLCASSLGGTSTGELFFGEGSRLTVL.

Concerning this clone itself: The junction departs from germline at one end; a sequencing error may be responsible. The V and J genes are TRBV11-2 and TRBJ1-1, with TRBD1 identical over 7 bases. Germline V gene lookup returns CDR1 SGHAT and CDR2 FQNNGV. This CDR3 is built from 14 residues. The CDR3 sequence: CASSPVGQNAEAFF. As DNA, the CDR3 is TGTGCCAGCAGCCCTGTGGGACAGAACGCTGAAGCTTTCTTT.

This clone was observed a handful of times. The J gene is TRBJ2-3, the V gene TRBV7-3, with D possibly called TRBD1 or TRBD2 (5 bases each). The CDR3 is 15 amino acids. The germline V gene encodes CDR1 SGHTA and CDR2 FQGTGA. Between the trimmed V and J ends, which lost 2 bases and 2 bases, there was a span of 11 bases. Here the CDR3 DNA reads TGTGCCAGCAGCTTAGTGGGGACCAACACAGATACGCAGTATTTT. It is translated as CASSLVGTNTDTQYF.

The chain carries TRBV5-6 and TRBJ2-6; D not resolved. From germline, CDR1 is SGHDT and CDR2 YYEEEE. The V end was cut by 2 bases, the J end by 4 bases, with 13 bases between. The CDR3 consists of 16 residues. The CDR3 nucleotides are TGTGCCAGCAGCTTCGTGTGGGGTTCAGGGGCCAACGTCCTGACTTTC. It specifies CASSFVWGSGANVLTF.